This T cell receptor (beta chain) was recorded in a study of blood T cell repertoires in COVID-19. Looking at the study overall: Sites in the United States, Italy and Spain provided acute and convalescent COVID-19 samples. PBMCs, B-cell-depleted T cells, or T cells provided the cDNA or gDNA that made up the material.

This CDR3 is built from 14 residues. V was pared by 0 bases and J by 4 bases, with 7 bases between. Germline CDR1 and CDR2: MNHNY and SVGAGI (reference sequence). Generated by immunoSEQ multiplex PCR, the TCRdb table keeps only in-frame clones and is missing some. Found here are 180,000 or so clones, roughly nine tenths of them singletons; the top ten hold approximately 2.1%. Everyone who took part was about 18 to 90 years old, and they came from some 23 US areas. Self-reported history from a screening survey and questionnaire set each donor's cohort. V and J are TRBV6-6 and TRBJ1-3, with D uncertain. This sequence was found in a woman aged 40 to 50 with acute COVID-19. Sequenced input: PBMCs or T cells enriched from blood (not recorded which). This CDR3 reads CASSYSTEGNTIYF. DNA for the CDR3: TGTGCCAGCAGTTACTCGACGGAGGGAAACACCATATATTTT.